The next 18 T cell receptor beta chains were all read from a single sample in a study of cytomegalovirus exposure and HLA in healthy donors. The PCR employed 60 Vbeta primers together with 13 Jbeta primers. Some clones are missing from TCRdb's copy, which holds only in-frame ones; the method was immunoSEQ multiplex PCR. Here the sample spans about 190,000 clones, over 70% being singletons. Sequenced: PBMCs. These receptor sequences come from a woman aged 25 to 45 in good health and CMV-seropositive.

V is TRBV5-5 and J is TRBJ1-1; D might be TRBD1 (5 bases). This CDR3 is 14 amino acids long. Germline V gene lookup returns CDR1 SGHKS and CDR2 YYEKEE (reference sequence). Trimming took 7 bases from V and 0 from J, leaving 13 bases between them. CDR3 coding DNA: TGTGCCAGCGGTGTTGACAGCATGAACACTGAAGCTTTCTTT. This codes for CASGVDSMNTEAFF.

A few counts support this clone. This CDR3 is also generated by other DNA sequences in the sample. V gene TRBV11-2 combines with J gene TRBJ2-7; D call uncertain. The germline V gene has CDR1 SGHAT and CDR2 FQNNGV. This CDR3 is built from 12 residues. V gave up 0 bases and J gave up 4 bases, with 4 bases separating them. CDR3 bases: TGTGCCAGCAGCTTAGACAGATACGAGCAGTACTTC. It encodes CASSLDRYEQYF.

This clone has more than one count but fewer than ten. CDR3 sequence (DNA): TGTGCCAGCAGCCAAGGGCGGGGGTCCTACAATGAGCAGTTCTTC. It codes for CASSQGRGSYNEQFF. The chain is built from TRBV14 and TRBJ2-1, with 7 bases matching TRBD2. Germline CDR1 is SGHDN and CDR2 is FVKESK. The CDR3 spans 15 residues. Trimming took 1 base from V and 1 from J; bases not matched to a gene: 1.

CDR3 sequence reads: CASNLWVGPANEKLFF. CDR3 in DNA: TGCGCCAGCAACCTCTGGGTGGGGCCCGCTAATGAAAAACTGTTTTTT. The rearrangement joins TRBV23-1 to TRBJ1-4; the D gene is possibly TRBD1 (5 bases). TRBV23-1 counts as an open reading frame of uncertain function. The CDR3 has 16 residues. V was pared by 7 bases and J by 3 bases, with 18 bases between.

V and J are TRBV7-9 and TRBJ1-2, with D possibly TRBD1 on 6 matching bases. The CDR3 sequence is 14 residues long. Germline CDR1 SEHNR, CDR2 FQNEAQ (reference sequence). V was clipped by 2 bases and J by 2 bases, with 9 bases between them. This CDR3 is CASSLQGLNYGYTF. The CDR3 DNA reads as TGTGCCAGCAGCTTACAGGGGCTGAACTATGGCTACACCTTC.

This chain joins TRBV7-2 and TRBJ2-7; no reliable D call. Germline CDR1 reads SGHTA; CDR2 reads FQGNSA. V lost 5 bases and J 3 bases, leaving 5 bases between the germline ends. This CDR3 region has 11 residues. The CDR3 bases are TGTGCCAGCAGCGCGATCTACGAGCAGTACTTC. Its translation is CASSAIYEQYF. The complete variable domain, with remaining parts taken from reference TRBV7-2 and TRBJ2-7, reads GAGVSQSPSNKVTEKGKDVELRCDPISGHTALYWYRQSLGQGLEFLIYFQGNSAPDKSGLPSDRFSAERTGGSVSTLTIQRTQQEDSAVYLCASSAIYEQYFGPGTRLTVT.

This clone was seen once. The chain employs TRBV9 and TRBJ2-5; perhaps TRBD2 as D (6 bases). This CDR3 is built from 15 residues. The V end was cut by 2 bases, the J end by 0 bases, with 11 bases between. CDR1 and CDR2 (germline): SGDLS, YYNGEE. In DNA, the CDR3 is TGTGCCAGCAGCGTCGGGACTTCGTACCAAGAGACCCAGTACTTC. Translation: CASSVGTSYQETQYF. Filled out from reference TRBV9 and TRBJ2-5, the complete variable domain reads DSGVTQTPKHLITATGQRVTLRCSPRSGDLSVYWYQQSLDQGLQFLIQYYNGEERAKGNILERFSAQQFPDLHSELNLSSLELGDSALYFCASSVGTSYQETQYFGPGTRLLVL.

V gene TRBV15 combines with J gene TRBJ2-5; 9 bases fit TRBD1. CDR1 and CDR2 (germline): LNHNV, YYDKDF (reference sequence). V trimming: 7 bases; J trimming: 1 base; junction bases outside the gene matches: 1. The CDR3 length is 13 residues. The CDR3 sequence: CATKTGGQETQYF. The DNA of the CDR3 is TGTGCCACCAAGACAGGGGGCCAAGAGACCCAGTACTTC.

The J gene is TRBJ1-4, the V gene TRBV11-2; D not certain. The V and J ends lost 5 bases and 8 bases respectively, with 18 bases between them. Germline loops: CDR1 SGHAT, CDR2 FQNNGV. The CDR3 has 15 residues. The CDR3 coding sequence is TGTGCCAGCAGCCTGGGTGGGCAGCACATCGAAAAACTGTTTTTT. It translates to CASSLGGQHIEKLFF.

This chain connects TRBV27 to TRBJ2-1; 11 bases line up with TRBD1. CDR1 is MNHEY, CDR2 SMNVEV, per germline (reference sequence). V trimming: 3 bases; J trimming: 6 bases; junction bases outside the gene matches: 1. The CDR3 extends over 14 amino acids. The CDR3 DNA reads TGTGCCAGCAGTTTGGGGACAGGGGGCAATGAGCAGTTCTTC. Translation gives CASSLGTGGNEQFF.

This clone was seen a handful of times. This chain links TRBV6-1 with TRBJ2-1; D is uncertain. The V gene's germline CDR1 is MNHNS and CDR2 SASEGT. The CDR3 is 15 amino acids. V lost 0 bases and J 5 bases, leaving 11 bases between the germline ends. The CDR3 sequence is CASSEAPTGHNEQFF. For the CDR3, the DNA is TGTGCCAGCAGTGAAGCGCCGACTGGTCACAATGAGCAGTTCTTC.

The chain couples TRBV27 to TRBJ2-1; 9 positions agree with TRBD2. V gave up 0 bases and J gave up 8 bases; unmatched junction bases: 8. Germline CDR1 and CDR2: MNHEY and SMNVEV (reference sequence). The CDR3 extends over 16 amino acids. CDR3 loop: CASSLSVAGALDEQFF. The DNA for the CDR3 is TGTGCCAGCAGTTTATCGGTAGCGGGAGCTCTCGATGAGCAGTTCTTC.

The chain has TRBV6-5 and TRBJ2-1, with 11 nucleotides matching TRBD2. V trimming: 6 bases; J trimming: 4 bases; junction bases outside the gene matches: 5. The CDR3 is 15 amino acids. The germline CDR1 and CDR2 sequences are MNHEY and SVGAGI. This CDR3 is CASRSGLAVYNEQFF. CDR3 nucleotides: TGTGCCAGCAGGTCGGGACTAGCGGTTTACAATGAGCAGTTCTTC.

The chain uses TRBV11-2 and TRBJ2-3; TRBD2 matches at 11 bases. The CDR3 sequence is 18 residues long. Germline V gene lookup returns CDR1 SGHAT and CDR2 FQNNGV. V was clipped by 3 bases and J by 0 bases; unmatched bases: 8. Here the CDR3 reads CASSFPPRTSGSTDTQYF. The CDR3 DNA reads TGTGCCAGCAGCTTCCCCCCCCGGACTAGCGGGAGCACAGATACGCAGTATTTT.

This chain links TRBV5-4 with TRBJ1-1; 7 bases align to TRBD1. V lost 4 bases, J lost 3 bases, and 6 bases stayed unmatched. CDR1 is SGHNT, CDR2 YYREEE, per germline (reference sequence). This CDR3 contains 14 residues. The CDR3 nucleotides are TGTGCCAGCAGCCAGGGGGGCGCGGACACTGAAGCTTTCTTT. Residues: CASSQGGADTEAFF.

V and J are TRBV28 and TRBJ2-7; tentative D call: TRBD1 (6 bases). V shed 3 bases and J shed 2 bases, with 20 bases lying between them. CDR3 length: 17 residues. Germline loops: CDR1 MDHEN, CDR2 SYDVKM. CDR3: CASSFDKGQIPTYEQYF. CDR3 in DNA: TGTGCCAGCAGTTTTGATAAAGGACAGATTCCTACCTACGAGCAGTACTTC.

This sequence joins TRBV27 and TRBJ2-5; 8 bases line up with TRBD1. The DNA end favors TRBJ2-7, so the J call may be wrong. The CDR3 runs 15 residues. Germline V gives CDR1 MNHEY, CDR2 SMNVEV (reference sequence). The CDR3, as DNA: TGTGCCAGCAGTTCCCGGACAGGGATCCCCTACGAGCAGTACTTC. This sequence encodes CASSSRTGIPYEQYF.

The genes are TRBV27 and TRBJ2-7, with 10 bases lining up with TRBD1. V was pared by 3 bases and J by 5 bases, with 4 bases of the junction left unmatched. Germline V CDR1 and CDR2: MNHEY, SMNVEV (reference sequence). The CDR3 totals 14 residues. This CDR3 is CASSLWDRGHEQYF. The CDR3 coding sequence is TGTGCCAGCAGTTTGTGGGACAGGGGCCACGAGCAGTACTTC.